This T cell receptor (beta chain) was documented in a study of shared clonotypes between healthy human individuals. Produced via immunoSEQ multiplex PCR; TCRdb's table is partial and in-frame only. The sample has approximately 600,000 clones, 95% seen once. Study-wide points: When naive CD4 clonotypes were compared across a handful of donors, about 4.8% were shared.

The naive CD8 subset, CD45RO-negative cells positively selected for CCR7, excluded terminally differentiated effector memory CD45RA+ cells. The donor population consisted of healthy HIV-negative adults with no recent acute infections or vaccinations. Germline V CDR1 and CDR2: MNHEY, SMNVEV (reference sequence). Trimming left V 7 bases short and J 2 bases short, with 14 bases between. The CDR3 extends over 14 amino acids. About this clone itself: Its antigen remains unknown.

This receptor was obtained from a young woman in good health. The rearrangement joins TRBV27 to TRBJ2-5; D might be TRBD1 or TRBD2, each matching 5 bases. The sequencing input was naive CD8+ T cells sorted from blood. CDR3 region: CASKGREQQETQYF. The CDR3 nucleotides are TGTGCCAGCAAGGGACGTGAGCAGCAAGAGACCCAGTACTTC.